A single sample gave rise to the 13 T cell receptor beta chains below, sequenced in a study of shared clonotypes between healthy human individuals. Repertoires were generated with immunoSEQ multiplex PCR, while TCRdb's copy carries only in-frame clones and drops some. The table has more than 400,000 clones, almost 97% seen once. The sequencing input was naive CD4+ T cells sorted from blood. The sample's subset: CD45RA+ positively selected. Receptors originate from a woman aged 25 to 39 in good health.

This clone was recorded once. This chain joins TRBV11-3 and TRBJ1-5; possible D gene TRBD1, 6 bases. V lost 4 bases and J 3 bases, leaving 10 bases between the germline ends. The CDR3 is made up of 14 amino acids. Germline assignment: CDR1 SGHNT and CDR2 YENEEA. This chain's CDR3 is CASSCRQDNQPQHF. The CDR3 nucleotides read TGTGCCAGCAGCTGCCGACAGGACAATCAGCCCCAGCATTTT.

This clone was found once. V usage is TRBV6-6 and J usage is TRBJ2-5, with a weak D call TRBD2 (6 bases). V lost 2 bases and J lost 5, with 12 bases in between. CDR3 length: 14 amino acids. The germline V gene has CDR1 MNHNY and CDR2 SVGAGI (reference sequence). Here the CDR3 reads CASSYPGGRETQYF. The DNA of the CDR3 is TGTGCCAGCAGTTACCCCGGAGGGCGCGAGACCCAGTACTTC.

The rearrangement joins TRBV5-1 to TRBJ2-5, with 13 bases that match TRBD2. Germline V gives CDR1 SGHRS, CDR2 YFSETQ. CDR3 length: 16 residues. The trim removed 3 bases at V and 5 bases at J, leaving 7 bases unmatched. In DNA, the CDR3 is TGCGCCAGCAGCTCGGGACTAGCGGGACTCGTTGAGACCCAGTACTTC. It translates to CASSSGLAGLVETQYF.

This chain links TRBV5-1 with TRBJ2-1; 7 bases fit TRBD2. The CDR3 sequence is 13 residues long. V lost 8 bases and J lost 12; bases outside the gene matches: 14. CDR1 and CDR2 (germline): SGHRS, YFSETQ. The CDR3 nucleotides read TGCGCCAGTGGAGGAACCGCGGGAGAGCGGCAGTTCTTC. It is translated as CASGGTAGERQFF. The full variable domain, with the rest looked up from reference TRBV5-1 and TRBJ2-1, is KAGVTQTPRYLIKTRGQQVTLSCSPISGHRSVSWYQQTPGQGLQFLFEYFSETQRNKGNFPGRFSGRQFSNSRSEMNVSTLELGDSALYLCASGGTAGERQFFGPGTRLTVL.

CDR3 residues: CASRRSGQYSSFYPYEQYF. The CDR3 DNA is TGTGCCAGCAGAAGATCGGGACAGTACAGTTCGTTCTACCCCTACGAGCAGTACTTC. The chain combines TRBV27 with TRBJ2-7; 7 bases fit TRBD1. V shed 6 bases, J shed 2 bases, and the junction held 22 bases outside the gene matches. The CDR3 has 19 residues. Germline lookup yields CDR1 MNHEY and CDR2 SMNVEV (reference sequence).

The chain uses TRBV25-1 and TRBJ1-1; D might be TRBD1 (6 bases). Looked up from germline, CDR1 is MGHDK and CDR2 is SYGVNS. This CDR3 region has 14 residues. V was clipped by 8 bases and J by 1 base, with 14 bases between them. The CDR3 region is CASPSRGGNTEAFF. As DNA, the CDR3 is TGTGCCAGCCCCAGCAGGGGTGGGAACACTGAAGCTTTCTTT.

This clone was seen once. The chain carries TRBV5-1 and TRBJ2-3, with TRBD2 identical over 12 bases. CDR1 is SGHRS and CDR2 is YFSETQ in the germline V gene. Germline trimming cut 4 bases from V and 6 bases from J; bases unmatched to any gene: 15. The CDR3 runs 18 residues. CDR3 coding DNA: TGCGCCAGCAGCCCCCAAACTAGCGGGAGGACCTGGTGGGATACGCAGTATTTT. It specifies CASSPQTSGRTWWDTQYF.

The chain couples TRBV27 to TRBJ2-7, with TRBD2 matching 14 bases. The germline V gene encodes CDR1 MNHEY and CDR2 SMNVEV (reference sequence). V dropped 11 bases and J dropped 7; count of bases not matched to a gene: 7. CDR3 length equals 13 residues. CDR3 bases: TGTGCCGTGATGACTAGCGGGAGGGGGGAGCAGTACTTC. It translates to CAVMTSGRGEQYF.

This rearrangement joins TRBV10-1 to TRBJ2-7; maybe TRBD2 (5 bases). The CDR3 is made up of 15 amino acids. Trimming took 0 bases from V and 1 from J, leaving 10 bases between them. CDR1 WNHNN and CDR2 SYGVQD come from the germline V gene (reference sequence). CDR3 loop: CASSESIGSSYEQYF. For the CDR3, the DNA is TGCGCCAGCAGTGAGTCTATTGGGAGTTCCTACGAGCAGTACTTC.

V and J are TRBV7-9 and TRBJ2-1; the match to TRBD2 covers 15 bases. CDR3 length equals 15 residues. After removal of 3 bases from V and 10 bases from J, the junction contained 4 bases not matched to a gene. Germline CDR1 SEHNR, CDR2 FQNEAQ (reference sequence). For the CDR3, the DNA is TGTGCCAGCAGCTTCATTGGACTAGCGGGAGGGGAGCAGTTCTTC. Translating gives CASSFIGLAGGEQFF.

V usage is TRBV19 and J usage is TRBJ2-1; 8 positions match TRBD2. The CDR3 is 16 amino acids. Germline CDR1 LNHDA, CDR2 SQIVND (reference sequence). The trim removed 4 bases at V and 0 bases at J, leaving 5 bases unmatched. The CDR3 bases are TGTGCCAGTAGTAGACTAGCGTCAAGCTCCTACAATGAGCAGTTCTTC. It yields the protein CASSRLASSSYNEQFF.

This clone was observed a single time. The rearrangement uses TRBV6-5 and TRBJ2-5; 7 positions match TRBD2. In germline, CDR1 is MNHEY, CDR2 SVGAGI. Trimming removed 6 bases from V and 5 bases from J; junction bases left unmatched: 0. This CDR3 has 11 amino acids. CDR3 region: CASRGGETQYF. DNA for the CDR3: TGTGCCAGCAGGGGGGGGGAGACCCAGTACTTC.

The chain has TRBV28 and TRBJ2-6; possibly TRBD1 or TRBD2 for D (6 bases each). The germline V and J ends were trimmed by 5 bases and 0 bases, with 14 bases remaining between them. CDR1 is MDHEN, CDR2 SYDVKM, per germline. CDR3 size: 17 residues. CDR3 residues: CASSRGGTISGANVLTF. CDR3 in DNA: TGTGCCAGCAGTCGAGGGGGGACAATCTCTGGGGCCAACGTCCTGACTTTC.